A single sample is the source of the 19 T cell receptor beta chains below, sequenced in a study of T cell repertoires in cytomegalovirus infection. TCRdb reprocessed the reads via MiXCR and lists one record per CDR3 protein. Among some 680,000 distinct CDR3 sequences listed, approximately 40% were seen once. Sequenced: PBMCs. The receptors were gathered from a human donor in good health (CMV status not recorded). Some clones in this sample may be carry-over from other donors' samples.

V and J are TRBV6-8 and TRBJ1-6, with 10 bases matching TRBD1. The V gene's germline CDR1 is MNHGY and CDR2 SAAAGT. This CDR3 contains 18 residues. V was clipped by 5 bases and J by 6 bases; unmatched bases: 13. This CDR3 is CASSIHGQGGWSNSPLHF. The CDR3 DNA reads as TGTGCCAGCAGTATCCACGGACAGGGGGGATGGAGTAATTCACCCCTCCACTTT.

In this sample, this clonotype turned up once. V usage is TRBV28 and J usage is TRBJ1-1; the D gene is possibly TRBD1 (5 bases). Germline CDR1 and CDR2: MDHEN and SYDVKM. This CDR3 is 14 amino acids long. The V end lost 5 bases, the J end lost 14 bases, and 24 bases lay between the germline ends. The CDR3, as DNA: TGTGCCAGCAGTACCACGCAGGGAGGCACTGAAGTGTTCTTT. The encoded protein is CASSTTQGGTEVFF.

The CDR3 spells CASSYTGSQPQHF. The CDR3 DNA is TGTGCCAGCAGTTATACAGGGTCACAGCCCCAGCATTTT. The chain joins TRBV27 to TRBJ1-5; D possibly corresponds to TRBD1 (6 bases). Germline V gives CDR1 MNHEY, CDR2 SMNVEV (reference sequence). V lost 4 bases and J 7 bases, leaving 11 bases between the germline ends. CDR3 length: 13 amino acids.

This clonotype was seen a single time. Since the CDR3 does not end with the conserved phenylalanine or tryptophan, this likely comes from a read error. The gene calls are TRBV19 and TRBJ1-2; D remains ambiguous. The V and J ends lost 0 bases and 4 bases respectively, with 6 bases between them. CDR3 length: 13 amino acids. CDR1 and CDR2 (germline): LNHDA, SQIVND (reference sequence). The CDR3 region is CASSIDDGYGYTL. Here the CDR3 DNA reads TGTGCCAGTAGTATAGACGACGGCTATGGCTACACCTTA.

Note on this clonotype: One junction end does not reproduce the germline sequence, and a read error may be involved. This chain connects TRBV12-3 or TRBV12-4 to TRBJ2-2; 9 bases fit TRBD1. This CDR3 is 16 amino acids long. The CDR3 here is CDSSLRDRENTGELFF. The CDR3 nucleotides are TGTGACAGCAGTTTGCGGGACAGGGAGAACACCGGGGAGCTGTTTTTT.

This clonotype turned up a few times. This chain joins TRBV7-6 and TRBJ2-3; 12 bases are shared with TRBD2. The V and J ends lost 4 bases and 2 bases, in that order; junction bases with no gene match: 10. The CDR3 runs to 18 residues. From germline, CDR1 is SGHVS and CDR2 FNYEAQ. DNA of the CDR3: TGTGCCAGCAGCTCCCTAGCGGGAGGGCCAGTCTCCACAGATACGCAGTATTTT. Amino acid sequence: CASSSLAGGPVSTDTQYF.

This CDR3 reads CASSSPGTAVFF. CDR3 nucleotides: TGTGCCAGCAGTTCACCGGGAACGGCGGTTTTCTTT. The chain links TRBV12-3 or TRBV12-4 to TRBJ1-1; D is uncertain. Trimming stripped 4 bases from V and 13 bases from J, with 16 bases between. This CDR3 is built from 12 residues.

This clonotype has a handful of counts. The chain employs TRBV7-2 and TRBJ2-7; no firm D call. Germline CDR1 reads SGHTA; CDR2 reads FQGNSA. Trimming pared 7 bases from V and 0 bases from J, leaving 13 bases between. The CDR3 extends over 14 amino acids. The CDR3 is CASTSSGFSYEQYF. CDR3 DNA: TGTGCCAGCACCTCTTCCGGGTTCTCCTACGAGCAGTACTTC.

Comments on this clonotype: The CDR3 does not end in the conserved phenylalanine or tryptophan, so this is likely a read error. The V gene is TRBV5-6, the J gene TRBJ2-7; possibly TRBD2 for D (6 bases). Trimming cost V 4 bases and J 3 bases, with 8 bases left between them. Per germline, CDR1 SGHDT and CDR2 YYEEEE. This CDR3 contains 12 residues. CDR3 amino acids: CASSRRDYEQYL. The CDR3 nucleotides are TGTGCCAGCAGCCGGCGGGACTACGAGCAGTACTTA.

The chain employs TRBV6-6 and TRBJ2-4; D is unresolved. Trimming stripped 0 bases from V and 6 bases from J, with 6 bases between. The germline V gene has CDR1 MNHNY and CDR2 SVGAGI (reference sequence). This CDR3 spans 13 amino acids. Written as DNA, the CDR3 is TGTGCCAGCAGTTACTCGTTTTCAAACATTCAGTACTTC. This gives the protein CASSYSFSNIQYF.

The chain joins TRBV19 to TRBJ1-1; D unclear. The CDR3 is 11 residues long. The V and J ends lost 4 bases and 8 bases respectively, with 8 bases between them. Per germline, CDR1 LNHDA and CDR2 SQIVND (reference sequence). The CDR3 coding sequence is TGTGCCAGTAGTAAATTATTCGAAGCTTTCTTT. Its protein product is CASSKLFEAFF. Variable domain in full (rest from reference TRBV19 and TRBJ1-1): DGGITQSPKYLFRKEGQNVTLSCEQNLNHDAMYWYRQDPGQGLRLIYYSQIVNDFQKGDIAEGYSVSREKKESFPLTVTSAQKNPTAFYLCASSKLFEAFFGQGTRLTVV.

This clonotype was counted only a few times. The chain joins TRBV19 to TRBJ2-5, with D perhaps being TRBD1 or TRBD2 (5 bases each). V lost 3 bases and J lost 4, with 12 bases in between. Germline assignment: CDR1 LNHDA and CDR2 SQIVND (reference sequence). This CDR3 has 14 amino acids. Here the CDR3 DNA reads TGTGCCAGTAGTATTGGGACGGTCGGAGAGACCCAGTACTTC. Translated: CASSIGTVGETQYF.

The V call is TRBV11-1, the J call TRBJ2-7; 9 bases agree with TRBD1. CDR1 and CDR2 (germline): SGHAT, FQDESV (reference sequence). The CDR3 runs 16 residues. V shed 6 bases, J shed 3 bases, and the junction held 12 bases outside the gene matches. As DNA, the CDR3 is TGTGCCAGCAGTCTTACGACCGGGACAGGGTTCTACGAGCAGTACTTC. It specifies CASSLTTGTGFYEQYF.

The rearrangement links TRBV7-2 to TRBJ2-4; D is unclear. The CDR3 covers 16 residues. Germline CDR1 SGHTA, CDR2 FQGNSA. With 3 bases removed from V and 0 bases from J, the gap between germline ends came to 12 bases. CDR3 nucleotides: TGTGCCAGCAGCTTCCGGCCGGAACTAGCCAAAAACATTCAGTACTTC. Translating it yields CASSFRPELAKNIQYF.

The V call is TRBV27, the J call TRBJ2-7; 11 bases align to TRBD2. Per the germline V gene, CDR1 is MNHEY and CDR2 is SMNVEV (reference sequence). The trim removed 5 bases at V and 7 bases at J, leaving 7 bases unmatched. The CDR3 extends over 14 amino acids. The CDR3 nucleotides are TGTGCCAGCAGTAGGGGGACTAGCGGAATGGAGCAGTACTTC. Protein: CASSRGTSGMEQYF.

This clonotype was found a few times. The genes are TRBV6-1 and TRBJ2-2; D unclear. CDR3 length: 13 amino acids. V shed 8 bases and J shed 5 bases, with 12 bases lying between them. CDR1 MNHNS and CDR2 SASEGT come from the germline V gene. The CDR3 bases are TGTGCCAGCGGGCCGCCTGTTACCGGGGAGCTGTTTTTT. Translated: CASGPPVTGELFF.

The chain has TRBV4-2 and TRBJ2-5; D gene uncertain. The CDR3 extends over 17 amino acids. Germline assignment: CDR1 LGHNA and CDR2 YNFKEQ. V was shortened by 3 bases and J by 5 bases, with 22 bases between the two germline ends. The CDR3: CASSQEMAPSEDETQYF. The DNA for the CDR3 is TGTGCCAGCAGCCAGGAAATGGCCCCGAGCGAGGACGAGACCCAGTACTTC.

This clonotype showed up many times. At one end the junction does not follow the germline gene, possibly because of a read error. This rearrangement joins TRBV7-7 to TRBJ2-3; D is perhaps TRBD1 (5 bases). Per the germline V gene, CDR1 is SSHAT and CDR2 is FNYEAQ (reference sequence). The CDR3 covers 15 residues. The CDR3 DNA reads TGTGCTAGCAGCCCTCAGGGTTTAAACACAGATACGCAGTATTTT. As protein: CASSPQGLNTDTQYF.

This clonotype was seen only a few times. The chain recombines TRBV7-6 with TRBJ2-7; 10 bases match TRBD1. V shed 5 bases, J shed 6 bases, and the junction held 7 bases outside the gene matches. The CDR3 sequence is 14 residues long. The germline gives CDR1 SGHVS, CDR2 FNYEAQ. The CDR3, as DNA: TGTGCCAGCAGCCCGGACAGGGGGAATGGCGAGCAGTACTTC. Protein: CASSPDRGNGEQYF.